Each of the 18 T cell receptor beta chains below was sequenced from the same sample in a study of blood T cell repertoires in COVID-19. Clones were read by immunoSEQ multiplex PCR, and TCRdb kept only the in-frame ones, dropping some. The profile shows more than 150,000 clones, about nine tenths of them singletons. The sequenced material came from PBMCs or T cells enriched from blood (not recorded which). Every receptor here comes from a woman aged 25 to 39 who had recovered from COVID-19.

V gene TRBV18 combines with J gene TRBJ1-1, with TRBD1 matching 10 bases. Losses at the gene ends were 5 bases for V and 1 base for J; bases not matched to a gene: 4. The CDR3 covers 15 residues. Germline V gives CDR1 KGHSH, CDR2 LQKENI. This CDR3 reads CASSGGTGANTEAFF. Here the CDR3 DNA reads TGTGCCAGCTCAGGGGGGACAGGGGCGAACACTGAAGCTTTCTTT. Full variable domain (remainder filled in from reference TRBV18 and TRBJ1-1): NAGVMQNPRHLVRRRGQEARLRCSPMKGHSHVYWYRQLPEEGLKFMVYLQKENIIDESGMPKERFSAEFPKEGPSILRIQQVVRGDSAAYFCASSGGTGANTEAFFGQGTRLTVV.

The chain combines TRBV12-5 with TRBJ2-2; D perhaps matches TRBD1 (6 bases). The CDR3 is 15 amino acids. CDR1 and CDR2 from the germline V gene are LGHNT and FRNRAP. The V gene lost 1 base and the J gene lost 7 bases, with 13 bases spanning the gap. For the CDR3, the DNA is TGTGCTAGTGGTTTGGAAATACAGGGAGTCGGGGAGCTGTTTTTT. Residues: CASGLEIQGVGELFF. Based on the CDR3 plus reference TRBV12-5 and TRBJ2-2, the full variable domain is DARVTQTPRHKVTEMGQEVTMRCQPILGHNTVFWYRQTMMQGLELLAYFRNRAPLDDSGMPKDRFSAEMPDATLATLKIQPSEPRDSAVYFCASGLEIQGVGELFFGEGSRLTVL.

This clone was seen once. The V and J genes are TRBV6-5 and TRBJ1-6; D ambiguous. CDR1 is MNHEY and CDR2 is SVGAGI in the germline V gene. Trimming took 8 bases from V and 1 from J, leaving 9 bases between them. This CDR3 is 14 amino acids long. For the CDR3, the DNA is TGTGCCAGCCGCGGGCCTTCCTATAATTCACCCCTCCACTTT. Residues: CASRGPSYNSPLHF.

This rearrangement joins TRBV30 to TRBJ1-1; a possible D gene is TRBD1 (6 bases). Between the trimmed V and J ends, which lost 3 bases and 1 base, there was a span of 15 bases. Germline V lookup: CDR1 GTSNPN, CDR2 SVGIG (reference sequence). There are 15 residues in the CDR3. As DNA, the CDR3 is TGTGCCTGGAGCAATGGACAGACGAGGAACACTGAAGCTTTCTTT. This codes for CAWSNGQTRNTEAFF. Filled out from reference TRBV30 and TRBJ1-1, the complete variable domain reads SQTIHQWPATLVQPVGSPLSLECTVEGTSNPNLYWYRQAAGRGLQLLFYSVGIGQISSEVPQNLSASRPQDRQFILSSKKLLLSDSGFYLCAWSNGQTRNTEAFFGQGTRLTVV.

This chain joins TRBV5-4 and TRBJ1-2, with 8 bases identical to TRBD1. The ends lost 4 bases at V and 1 base at J; junction bases unmatched: 6. There are 15 residues in the CDR3. Germline V gives CDR1 SGHNT, CDR2 YYREEE (reference sequence). Written as DNA, the CDR3 is TGTGCCAGCAGCATGCCGGGACAGGATAACTATGGCTACACCTTC. Its protein is CASSMPGQDNYGYTF.

This chain connects TRBV2 to TRBJ2-1; unclear D gene. The V gene lost 9 bases and the J gene lost 0 bases, with 12 bases spanning the gap. The CDR3 runs 14 residues. Germline-derived CDR1 and CDR2 are SNHLY and FYNNEI. This chain's CDR3 is CASQPASSYNEQFF. CDR3 sequence (DNA): TGTGCCAGTCAGCCAGCGAGCTCCTACAATGAGCAGTTCTTC.

The chain's CDR3 is CASSSHTGQGVVEAFF. CDR3 DNA sequence: TGCGCCAGCAGCTCACACACAGGACAGGGGGTTGTTGAAGCTTTCTTT. This chain uses TRBV5-1 with TRBJ1-1; 10 bases map to TRBD1. CDR1 and CDR2 from the germline V gene are SGHRS and YFSETQ. CDR3 size: 16 residues. V gave up 3 bases and J gave up 7 bases; unmatched junction bases: 12.

This rearrangement joins TRBV11-1 to TRBJ1-4, with D maybe TRBD1 (6 bases). Germline V lookup: CDR1 SGHAT, CDR2 FQDESV (reference sequence). The germline V and J ends were trimmed by 6 bases and 8 bases, with 16 bases remaining between them. The CDR3 consists of 14 residues. CDR3 region: CASSSDRLPEKLFF. CDR3 nucleotide sequence: TGTGCCAGCAGTTCCGACAGGCTACCGGAAAAACTGTTTTTT.

The rearrangement joins TRBV5-8 to TRBJ2-1; 8 bases fit TRBD2. Unmatched junction bases numbered 10, after V lost 4 bases and J lost 1 base. Germline CDR1 and CDR2: SGHTS and YDEGEE. CDR3 length equals 17 residues. CDR3 DNA: TGTGCCAGCAGCCCCCTGAGCGGGAGTACTTCCTACAATGAGCAGTTCTTC. Its protein is CASSPLSGSTSYNEQFF.

CDR3 amino acids: CASSTPGQGGKGYTF. CDR3 DNA: TGTGCCAGCAGCACACCGGGACAGGGAGGGAAAGGCTACACCTTC. The V gene is TRBV7-3, the J gene TRBJ1-2, with 9 bases fitting TRBD1. In germline, CDR1 is SGHTA, CDR2 FQGTGA. CDR3 length equals 15 residues. Trimming cost V 5 bases and J 8 bases; bases outside gene matches: 12.

J is TRBJ2-2 and V is TRBV5-6; D call uncertain. The CDR3 consists of 13 residues. The germline V gene encodes CDR1 SGHDT and CDR2 YYEEEE. Trimming took 0 bases from V and 8 from J, leaving 8 bases between them. The CDR3 bases are TGTGCCAGCAGCTTGGTCGGGTCTGGGGAGCTGTTTTTT. It is translated as CASSLVGSGELFF.

This clone was recorded a few times. The same CDR3 can be traced to other DNA sequences in this sample. V is TRBV2 and J is TRBJ2-1; no clear D gene. The CDR3 loop spans 13 amino acids. Germline values: CDR1 SNHLY, CDR2 FYNNEI. V lost 6 bases, J lost 3 bases, and 9 bases lay in between. The CDR3 spells CASRARLYNEQFF. CDR3 DNA sequence: TGTGCCAGCAGGGCCCGACTCTACAATGAGCAGTTCTTC.

This chain links TRBV7-2 with TRBJ1-3; TRBD1 might be the D (5 bases). The germline CDR1 and CDR2 sequences are SGHTA and FQGNSA. Trimming left V 5 bases short and J 0 bases short, with 14 bases between. This CDR3 region has 16 residues. The CDR3 loop is CASSPSTGSSGNTIYF. The DNA of the CDR3 is TGTGCCAGCAGCCCGTCAACAGGTTCCTCTGGAAACACCATATATTTT.

The gene calls are TRBV7-8 and TRBJ1-1, with D hard to call. Germline V gives CDR1 SGHVS, CDR2 FQNEAQ. The CDR3 covers 15 residues. V lost 2 bases to trimming and J lost 1 base, with 11 bases between them. The CDR3 bases are TGTGCCAGCAGCTTAATACGGTCGAAGAACACTGAAGCTTTCTTT. It encodes CASSLIRSKNTEAFF.

This clone was counted once. The chain is built from TRBV11-3 and TRBJ2-1; D perhaps matches TRBD2 (6 bases). This CDR3 spans 17 amino acids. Looked up from germline, CDR1 is SGHNT and CDR2 is YENEEA. V was pared by 5 bases and J by 0 bases, with 17 bases between. The CDR3 DNA is TGTGCCAGCAGCCTACGCTCGACTAGTAGCTCCTACAATGAGCAGTTCTTC. Its translation is CASSLRSTSSSYNEQFF.

There are a few counts of this clone. The chain has TRBV11-3 and TRBJ1-3; TRBD1 might be the D (6 bases). CDR3 size: 16 residues. V dropped 0 bases and J dropped 4 bases, with 13 bases sitting between them. Per germline, CDR1 SGHNT and CDR2 YENEEA. The CDR3 sequence: CASSLDFGTTGNTIYF. The CDR3 DNA is TGTGCCAGCAGCTTAGATTTCGGGACAACGGGAAACACCATATATTTT.

J is TRBJ2-7 and V is TRBV7-8; possibly TRBD1 for D (5 bases). The CDR3 is 13 residues long. Germline loops: CDR1 SGHVS, CDR2 FQNEAQ. V gave up 5 bases and J gave up 6 bases, with 14 bases separating them. The CDR3 region is CASSILSTVEQYF. CDR3 coding DNA: TGTGCCAGCAGCATCCTCTCGACAGTCGAGCAGTACTTC.

The chain uses TRBV15 and TRBJ1-1; TRBD1 agrees at 8 bases. The length of the CDR3 is 15 residues. From germline, CDR1 is LNHNV and CDR2 YYDKDF (reference sequence). V was pared by 1 base and J by 1 base, with 2 bases of the junction left unmatched. The CDR3 DNA reads TGTGCCACCAGCAGAGGAGGGACAGGGAACACTGAAGCTTTCTTT. It encodes CATSRGGTGNTEAFF.